The clone carrying this T cell receptor (beta chain) was seen a few times. This sample was taken from a study of T cell responses to AZD1222 COVID-19 vaccine. Trimming removed 5 bases at V and 7 bases at J, with 12 bases between. The germline gives CDR1 LNHDA, CDR2 SQIVND (reference sequence). The CDR3 has 13 residues. Measured with immunoSEQ multiplex PCR; TCRdb has only the in-frame clones, and not every one. The sample yields more than 100,000 clones, 90% seen once. This clonotype was obtained from an adult in good health. The chain links TRBV19 to TRBJ2-1, with a weak D call TRBD2 (7 bases). Material: peripheral blood, obtained on day 0 of AZD1222 vaccination. The CDR3 reads CASSEGGANEQFF. CDR3 bases: TGTGCCAGTAGTGAAGGGGGGGCAAATGAGCAGTTCTTC. The full variable domain, completed using reference TRBV19 and TRBJ2-1, is DGGITQSPKYLFRKEGQNVTLSCEQNLNHDAMYWYRQDPGQGLRLIYYSQIVNDFQKGDIAEGYSVSREKKESFPLTVTSAQKNPTAFYLCASSEGGANEQFFGPGTRLTVL.